The 28 T cell receptor beta chains below were found in one sample sequenced in a study of monozygotic twins with inflammatory bowel disease. Following a re-call of the 5' RACE reads, TCRdb has one entry per CDR3 protein and lacks DNA. Found here are over 150,000 distinct CDR3 sequences; the top ten clones hold roughly 2.6%. The sequenced material came from blood. These TCRs come from a human donor with ulcerative colitis or Crohn's disease, or a healthy co-twin of an affected twin (not recorded which).

The rearrangement uses TRBV5-1 and TRBJ2-1; TCRdb outputs TRBD1, but without DNA this stays unchecked. Germline loops: CDR1 SGHRS, CDR2 YFSETQ. The CDR3 sequence is 17 residues long. The CDR3 spells CASRKGESNLNYNEQFF.

V usage is TRBV9 and J usage is TRBJ2-6. This CDR3 has 16 amino acids. Looked up from germline, CDR1 is SGDLS and CDR2 is YYNGEE. The CDR3 loop reads CASSKTLGSGANVLTF.

The chain uses TRBV5-1 and TRBJ2-1; with no DNA, the TCRdb D assignment of TRBD1 cannot be verified. Per the germline V gene, CDR1 is SGHRS and CDR2 is YFSETQ. The CDR3 has 16 residues. CDR3 loop: CASSLAGQRSINEQFF.

The gene calls are TRBV6-1 and TRBJ2-7; TCRdb returns TRBD1, unconfirmable since there is no DNA. This CDR3 is built from 15 residues. The V gene's germline CDR1 is MNHNS and CDR2 SASEGT. The CDR3: CASSRTGAEGYEQYF.

The chain carries TRBV18 and TRBJ2-7; absent DNA, TCRdb's TRBD2 call cannot be checked. Germline V lookup: CDR1 KGHSH, CDR2 LQKENI. The CDR3 is made up of 16 amino acids. CDR3 loop: CASSPPLGAERYEQYF.

J is TRBJ1-1 and V is TRBV5-1. CDR3 size: 13 residues. CDR1 and CDR2 from the germline V gene are SGHRS and YFSETQ. This chain's CDR3 is CASSLMGGTEAFF.

The chain joins TRBV29-1 to TRBJ1-1. From germline, CDR1 is SQVTM and CDR2 ANQGSEA. The CDR3 sequence is 12 residues long. The CDR3 spells CSPTSNQAEAFF.

This rearrangement joins TRBV12-3 or TRBV12-4 to TRBJ2-1; TCRdb gives TRBD1 as the D gene, but with no DNA this cannot be confirmed. This CDR3 contains 16 residues. The CDR3: CASRPRTGTGEDEQFF.

The chain combines TRBV4-2 with TRBJ2-1; TCRdb picks TRBD1, but there is no DNA to check that call. This CDR3 has 14 amino acids. Germline V lookup: CDR1 LGHNA, CDR2 YNFKEQ. The CDR3 sequence is CASSPHRDYNEQFF.

V is TRBV5-6 and J is TRBJ2-7. This CDR3 region has 12 residues. Germline CDR1 is SGHDT and CDR2 is YYEEEE. The CDR3 loop is CASSLRRSEQYF. The whole variable domain, remainder taken from reference TRBV5-6 and TRBJ2-7, is DAGVTQSPTHLIKTRGQQVTLRCSPKSGHDTVSWYQQALGQGPQFIFQYYEEEERQRGNFPDRFSGHQFPNYSSELNVNALLLGDSALYLCASSLRRSEQYFGPGTRLTVT.

This chain links TRBV4-3 with TRBJ2-1; there is no DNA to check the TCRdb D call of TRBD2. This CDR3 is built from 16 residues. Germline CDR1 and CDR2: LGHNA and YSLEER. The CDR3 sequence: CASSRLTSNTYNEQFF.

This chain uses TRBV11-2 with TRBJ2-1; TCRdb lists TRBD1, though no DNA is available to test this call. The CDR3 consists of 16 residues. Per the germline V gene, CDR1 is SGHAT and CDR2 is FQNNGV. The CDR3 sequence: CASSLVVGTGANEQFF. Based on the CDR3 plus reference TRBV11-2 and TRBJ2-1, the full variable domain is EAGVAQSPRYKIIEKRQSVAFWCNPISGHATLYWYQQILGQGPKLLIQFQNNGVVDDSQLPKDRFSAERLKGVDSTLKIQPAKLEDSAVYLCASSLVVGTGANEQFFGPGTRLTVL.

J is TRBJ1-2 and V is TRBV6-2 or TRBV6-3. The length of the CDR3 is 13 residues. Germline values: CDR1 MNHEY, CDR2 SVGEGT. CDR3 protein: CASSYKSVYGYTF.

The chain links TRBV21-1 to TRBJ1-4; TCRdb's assignment of TRBD1 cannot be checked, as there is no DNA. TRBV21-1 is a listed pseudogene. The CDR3 has 14 residues. CDR3: CASSATGSKEKLFF.

The genes are TRBV21-1 and TRBJ2-2; TCRdb proposes TRBD1, but this gene call is untestable without DNA. TRBV21-1 is a known pseudogene. The CDR3 is 15 residues long. The CDR3 loop is CASPDRPWSTGELFF.

V usage is TRBV24-1 and J usage is TRBJ2-3; TCRdb names TRBD1, which stays unverified in the absence of DNA. The CDR3 consists of 16 residues. The germline CDR1 and CDR2 sequences are KGHDR and SFDVKD. CDR3 loop: CATSDPGGRFTDTQYF.

The chain's CDR3 is CASSHPTSGNNEQYF. The V gene is TRBV3-1, the J gene TRBJ2-7; checking the TCRdb D call of TRBD2 is not possible without DNA. The CDR3 runs to 15 residues. CDR1 is LGHDT and CDR2 is YNNKEL in the germline V gene (reference sequence).

The J gene is TRBJ2-7, the V gene TRBV7-8; the TRBD1 assignment by TCRdb is unverifiable without DNA. The CDR3 length is 13 residues. Germline CDR1 reads SGHVS; CDR2 reads FQNEAQ. This CDR3 reads CASSPTGGDEQYF.

The V and J genes are TRBV20-1 and TRBJ2-5. Germline-derived CDR1 and CDR2 are DFQATT and SNEGSKA (reference sequence). This CDR3 region has 11 residues. The CDR3 sequence is CSTATWETQYF.

The chain carries TRBV5-1 and TRBJ2-5; no DNA is available, so the TRBD1 call from TCRdb remains unchecked. The CDR3 has 14 amino acids. The germline V gene has CDR1 SGHRS and CDR2 YFSETQ. Here the CDR3 reads CASSSSRDGETQYF.

The V call is TRBV5-5, the J call TRBJ2-5; the TCRdb D gene call, TRBD1, has no DNA to confirm it. The CDR3 has 13 residues. The V gene's germline CDR1 is SGHKS and CDR2 YYEKEE (reference sequence). This chain's CDR3 is CASRSSGVETQYF.

V usage is TRBV3-1 and J usage is TRBJ2-3. Germline-derived CDR1 and CDR2 are LGHDT and YNNKEL (reference sequence). The CDR3 length is 14 residues. The CDR3 loop reads CASSQGASTDTQYF.

The chain uses TRBV7-8 and TRBJ2-7; the D call of TRBD2 rests on TCRdb alone, since no DNA is present to check it. CDR1 is SGHVS, CDR2 FQNEAQ, per germline. The CDR3 has 15 amino acids. The CDR3: CASSLRTSGTYEQYF.

The chain uses TRBV7-2 and TRBJ1-1. Germline CDR1 and CDR2: SGHTA and FQGNSA. The CDR3 is 13 amino acids. The CDR3: CASRLSPNTEAFF.

The CDR3 region is CASSLGMDRKNTEAFF. The chain links TRBV5-1 to TRBJ1-1; TCRdb's D call of TRBD1 is untestable without DNA. The length of the CDR3 is 16 residues. Germline assignment: CDR1 SGHRS and CDR2 YFSETQ.

CDR3: CASSPTYTDTQYF. This rearrangement joins TRBV5-1 to TRBJ2-3. This CDR3 region has 13 residues. Germline CDR1 SGHRS, CDR2 YFSETQ.

The chain is built from TRBV5-1 and TRBJ1-6; TCRdb picks TRBD1, but there is no DNA to check that call. Germline V CDR1 and CDR2: SGHRS, YFSETQ. The CDR3 is 16 amino acids. CDR3 protein: CASSLEYGQGNSPLHF. The full variable domain, with the rest looked up from reference TRBV5-1 and TRBJ1-6, is KAGVTQTPRYLIKTRGQQVTLSCSPISGHRSVSWYQQTPGQGLQFLFEYFSETQRNKGNFPGRFSGRQFSNSRSEMNVSTLELGDSALYLCASSLEYGQGNSPLHFGNGTRLTVT.

The chain is built from TRBV10-3 and TRBJ1-4; without DNA, the TCRdb call of TRBD1 cannot be checked. CDR1 is ENHRY, CDR2 SYGVKD, per germline. This CDR3 has 14 amino acids. The CDR3 spells CAIRETGTSEKLFF.